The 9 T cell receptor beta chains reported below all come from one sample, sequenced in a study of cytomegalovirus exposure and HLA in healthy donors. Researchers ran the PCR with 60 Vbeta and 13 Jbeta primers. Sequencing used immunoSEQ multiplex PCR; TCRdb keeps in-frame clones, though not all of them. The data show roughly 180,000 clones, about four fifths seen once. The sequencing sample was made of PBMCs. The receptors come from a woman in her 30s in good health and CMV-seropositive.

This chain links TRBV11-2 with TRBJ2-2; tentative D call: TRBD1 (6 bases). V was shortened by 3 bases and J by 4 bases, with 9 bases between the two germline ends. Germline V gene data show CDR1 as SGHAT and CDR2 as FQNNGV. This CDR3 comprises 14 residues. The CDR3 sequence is CASSLGHLTGELFF. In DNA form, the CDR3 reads TGTGCCAGCAGCTTGGGACACCTCACCGGGGAGCTGTTTTTT.

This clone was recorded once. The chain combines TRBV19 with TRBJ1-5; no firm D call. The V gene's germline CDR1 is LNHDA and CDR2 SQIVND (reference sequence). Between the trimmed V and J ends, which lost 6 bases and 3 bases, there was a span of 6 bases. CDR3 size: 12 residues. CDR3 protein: CASRYPNQPQHF. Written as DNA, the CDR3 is TGTGCCAGTAGGTATCCCAATCAGCCCCAGCATTTT. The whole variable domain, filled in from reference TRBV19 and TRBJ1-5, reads DGGITQSPKYLFRKEGQNVTLSCEQNLNHDAMYWYRQDPGQGLRLIYYSQIVNDFQKGDIAEGYSVSREKKESFPLTVTSAQKNPTAFYLCASRYPNQPQHFGDGTRLSIL.

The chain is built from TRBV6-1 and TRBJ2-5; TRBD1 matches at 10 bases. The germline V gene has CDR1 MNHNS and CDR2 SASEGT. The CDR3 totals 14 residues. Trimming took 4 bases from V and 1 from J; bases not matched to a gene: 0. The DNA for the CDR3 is TGTGCCAGCAGTGGGGACAGGGGCCAAGAGACCCAGTACTTC. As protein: CASSGDRGQETQYF.

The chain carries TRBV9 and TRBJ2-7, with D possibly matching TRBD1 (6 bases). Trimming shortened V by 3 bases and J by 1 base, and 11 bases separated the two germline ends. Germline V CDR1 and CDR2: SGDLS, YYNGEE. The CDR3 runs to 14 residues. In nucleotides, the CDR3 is TGTGCCAGCAGCGGATCCGGGACATCCTACGAGCAGTACTTC. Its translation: CASSGSGTSYEQYF. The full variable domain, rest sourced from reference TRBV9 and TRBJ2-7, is DSGVTQTPKHLITATGQRVTLRCSPRSGDLSVYWYQQSLDQGLQFLIQYYNGEERAKGNILERFSAQQFPDLHSELNLSSLELGDSALYFCASSGSGTSYEQYFGPGTRLTVT.

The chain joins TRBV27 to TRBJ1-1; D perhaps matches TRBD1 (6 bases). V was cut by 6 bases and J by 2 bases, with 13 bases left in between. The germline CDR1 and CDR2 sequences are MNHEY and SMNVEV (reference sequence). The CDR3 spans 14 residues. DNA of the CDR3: TGTGCCAGCAGCGGACAGCCCCTCAACACTGAAGCTTTCTTT. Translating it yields CASSGQPLNTEAFF.

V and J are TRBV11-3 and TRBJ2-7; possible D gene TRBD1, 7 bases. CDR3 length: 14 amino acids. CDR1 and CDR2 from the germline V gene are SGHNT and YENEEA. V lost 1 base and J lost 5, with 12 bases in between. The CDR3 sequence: CASSLGQGGDEQYF. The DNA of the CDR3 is TGTGCCAGCAGCTTAGGACAGGGAGGTGACGAGCAGTACTTC.

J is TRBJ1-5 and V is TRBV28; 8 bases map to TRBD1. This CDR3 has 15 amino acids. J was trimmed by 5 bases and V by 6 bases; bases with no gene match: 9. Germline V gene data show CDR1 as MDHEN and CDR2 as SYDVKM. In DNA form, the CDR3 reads TGTGCCAGCAGCCTACCCACAGGGGGATATCAGCCCCAGCATTTT. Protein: CASSLPTGGYQPQHF.

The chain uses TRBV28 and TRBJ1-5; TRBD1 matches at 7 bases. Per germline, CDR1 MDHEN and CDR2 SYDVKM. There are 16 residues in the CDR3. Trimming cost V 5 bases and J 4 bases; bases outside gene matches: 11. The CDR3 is CASSPETGMGNQPQHF. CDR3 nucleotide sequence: TGTGCCAGCAGTCCGGAGACAGGGATGGGGAATCAGCCCCAGCATTTT.

The CDR3 sequence: CASRGGLAGVKRNIQYF. CDR3 nucleotides: TGTGCCAGCAGGGGGGGACTAGCGGGAGTAAAAAGGAACATTCAGTACTTC. This chain joins TRBV2 and TRBJ2-4; 14 nucleotides align to TRBD2. V lost 6 bases, J lost 7 bases, and 11 bases stayed unmatched. This CDR3 region has 17 residues. Germline V gene data show CDR1 as SNHLY and CDR2 as FYNNEI.